The clone carrying this TCR beta chain has at least ten counts. Naive CD8 T cells underwent sorting with the CD8+CD4-CCR7+CD45RA+ definition. TCRdb itself ran the PCR reads through MiXCR, one entry per CDR3 protein. The table includes tens of thousands of distinct CDR3 sequences, 15% to 20% detected once. The sample comes from a study of molecular identifiers for immune sequencing clone quantification. The source of this sequence is a human donor in good health. Some libraries in this study had Jurkat cell RNA spiked in. The material sequenced was naive CD8+ T cells from blood, with Jurkat cell RNA spiked in. Indicated subset: FACS-sorted CD8+CD4-CCR7+CD45RA+ naive T cells.

The CDR3 DNA reads TGTGCCAGCAGTTTTGGAGTGGGTTATAACAATGAGCAGTTCTTC. Residues: CASSFGVGYNNEQFF. The genes are TRBV12-3 or TRBV12-4 and TRBJ2-1; D is uncertain. The CDR3 extends over 15 amino acids. Trimming pared 3 bases from V and 5 bases from J, leaving 14 bases between.